The present TCR beta chain was sequenced within a study of TIL therapy for anti-PD-1-resistant metastatic lung cancer. Study information: Tumors were harvested before any PD-1/PD-L1 blockade.

This CDR3 has 13 amino acids. CDR1 and CDR2 (germline): SGHKS, YYEKEE (reference sequence). V was shortened by 5 bases and J by 1 base, with 9 bases between the two germline ends. This was the immunoSEQ v3 assay. The repertoire was sequenced with immunoSEQ multiplex PCR; TCRdb's copy has only in-frame clones and lacks some. The top ten hold less than 15% of the sample, which has tens of thousands of clones, roughly 78% seen once. The time point denotes: pre-treatment sample, taken before nivolumab and TIL therapy. Stage 4 NSCLC adults joined between October 2017 and 2020. This TCR came from a man aged 70-80 years with non-small cell lung cancer. V is TRBV5-5 and J is TRBJ1-2, with D unclear. Sequencing used blood, obtained at baseline. CDR3 DNA: TGTGCCAGCAGTCTTTGGGATAACTATGGCTACACCTTC. Translated: CASSLWDNYGYTF.